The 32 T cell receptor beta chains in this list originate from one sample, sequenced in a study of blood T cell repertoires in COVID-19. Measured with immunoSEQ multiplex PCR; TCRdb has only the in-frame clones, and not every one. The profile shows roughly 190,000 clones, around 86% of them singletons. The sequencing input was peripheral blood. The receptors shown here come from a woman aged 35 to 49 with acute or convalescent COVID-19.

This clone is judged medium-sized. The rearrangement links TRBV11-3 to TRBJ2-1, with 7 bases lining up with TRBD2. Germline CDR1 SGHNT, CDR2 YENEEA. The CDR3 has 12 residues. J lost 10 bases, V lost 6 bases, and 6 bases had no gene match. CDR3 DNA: TGTGCCAGCAGTCCGAGCGGGGCCGAGCAGTTCTTC. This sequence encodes CASSPSGAEQFF.

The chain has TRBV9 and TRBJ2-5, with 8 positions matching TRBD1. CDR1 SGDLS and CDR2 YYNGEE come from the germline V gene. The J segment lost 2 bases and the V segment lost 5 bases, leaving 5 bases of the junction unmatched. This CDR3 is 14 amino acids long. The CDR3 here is CASSYGQGQETQYF. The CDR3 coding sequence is TGTGCCAGCAGTTACGGACAGGGACAAGAGACCCAGTACTTC.

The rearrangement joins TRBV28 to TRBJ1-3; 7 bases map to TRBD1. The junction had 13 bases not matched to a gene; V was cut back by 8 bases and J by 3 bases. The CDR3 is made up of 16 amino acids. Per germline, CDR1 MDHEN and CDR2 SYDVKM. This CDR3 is CASGGLQGHFGNTIYF. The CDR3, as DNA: TGTGCCAGCGGGGGGTTACAGGGGCATTTTGGAAACACCATATATTTT.

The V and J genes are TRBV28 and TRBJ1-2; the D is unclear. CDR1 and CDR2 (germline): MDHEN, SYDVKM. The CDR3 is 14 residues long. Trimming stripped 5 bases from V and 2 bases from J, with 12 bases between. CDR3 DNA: TGTGCCAGCAGTCCCCTGACGGGGAACTATGGCTACACCTTC. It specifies CASSPLTGNYGYTF.

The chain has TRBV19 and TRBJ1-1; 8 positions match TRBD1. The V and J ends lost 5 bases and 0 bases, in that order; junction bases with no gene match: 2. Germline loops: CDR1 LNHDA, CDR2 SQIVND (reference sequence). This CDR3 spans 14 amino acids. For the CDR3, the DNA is TGTGCCAGTAGTCTGGACAGGGTGAACACTGAAGCTTTCTTT. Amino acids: CASSLDRVNTEAFF.

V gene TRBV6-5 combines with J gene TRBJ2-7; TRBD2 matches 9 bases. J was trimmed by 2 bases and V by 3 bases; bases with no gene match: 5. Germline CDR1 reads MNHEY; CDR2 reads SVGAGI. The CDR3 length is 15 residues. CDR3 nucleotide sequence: TGTGCCAGCAGTTATTTGAGCGGGAGGCCCTACGAGCAGTACTTC. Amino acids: CASSYLSGRPYEQYF.

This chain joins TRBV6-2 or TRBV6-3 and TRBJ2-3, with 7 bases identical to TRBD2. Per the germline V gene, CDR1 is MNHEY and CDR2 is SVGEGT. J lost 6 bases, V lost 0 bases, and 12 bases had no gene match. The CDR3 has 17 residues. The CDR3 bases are TGTGCCAGCAGTTACTCACCCCTAGCGGAAGCTTTTGATACGCAGTATTTT. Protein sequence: CASSYSPLAEAFDTQYF.

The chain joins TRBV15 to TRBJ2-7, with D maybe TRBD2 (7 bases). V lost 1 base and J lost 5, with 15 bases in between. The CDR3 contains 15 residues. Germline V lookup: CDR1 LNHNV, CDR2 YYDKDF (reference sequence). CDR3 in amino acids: CATSRGGGSWDEQYF. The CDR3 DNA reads TGTGCCACCAGCAGAGGGGGGGGCTCATGGGACGAGCAGTACTTC. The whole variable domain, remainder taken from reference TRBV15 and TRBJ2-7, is DAMVIQNPRYQVTQFGKPVTLSCSQTLNHNVMYWYQQKSSQAPKLLFHYYDKDFNNEADTPDNFQSRRPNTSFCFLDIRSPGLGDTAMYLCATSRGGGSWDEQYFGPGTRLTVT.

The CDR3 bases are TGTGCCAGCAGCCGGGACAGTTATCAGCCCCAGCATTTT. It specifies CASSRDSYQPQHF. The rearrangement links TRBV27 to TRBJ1-5; 7 nucleotides agree with TRBD1. The trim removed 6 bases at V and 5 bases at J, leaving 4 bases unmatched. The CDR3 is 13 amino acids. Germline V gene data show CDR1 as MNHEY and CDR2 as SMNVEV (reference sequence).

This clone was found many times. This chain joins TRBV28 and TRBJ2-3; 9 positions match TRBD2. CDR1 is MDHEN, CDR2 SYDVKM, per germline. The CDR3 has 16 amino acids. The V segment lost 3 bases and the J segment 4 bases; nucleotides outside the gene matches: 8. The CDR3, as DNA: TGTGCCAGCAGTTTGGGGAGCGGGAGGATGGCAGATACGCAGTATTTT. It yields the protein CASSLGSGRMADTQYF.

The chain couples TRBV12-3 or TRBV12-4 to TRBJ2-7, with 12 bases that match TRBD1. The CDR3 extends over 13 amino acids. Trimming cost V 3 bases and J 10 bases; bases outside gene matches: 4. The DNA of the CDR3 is TGTGCCAGCAGTTTTGGGACAGGGGGCGCCCAGTACTTC. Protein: CASSFGTGGAQYF.

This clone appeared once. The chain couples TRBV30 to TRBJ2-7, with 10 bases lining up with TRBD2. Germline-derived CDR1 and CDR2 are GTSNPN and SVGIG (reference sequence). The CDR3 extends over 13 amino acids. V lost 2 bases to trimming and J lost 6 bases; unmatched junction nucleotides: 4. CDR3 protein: CAWSTRLAGEQYF. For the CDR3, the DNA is TGTGCCTGGAGTACCCGACTAGCGGGCGAGCAGTACTTC. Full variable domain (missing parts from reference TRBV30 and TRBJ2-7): SQTIHQWPATLVQPVGSPLSLECTVEGTSNPNLYWYRQAAGRGLQLLFYSVGIGQISSEVPQNLSASRPQDRQFILSSKKLLLSDSGFYLCAWSTRLAGEQYFGPGTRLTVT.

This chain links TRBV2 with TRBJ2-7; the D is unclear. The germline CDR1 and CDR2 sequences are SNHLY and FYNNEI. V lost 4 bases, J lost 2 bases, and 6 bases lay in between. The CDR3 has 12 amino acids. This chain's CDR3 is CASSGGTYEQYF. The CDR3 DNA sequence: TGTGCCAGCAGTGGAGGTACCTACGAGCAGTACTTC.

CDR3 in DNA: TGTGCCAGCTCACCCAGGACTAGCGGGGGCACCGGGGAGCTGTTTTTT. Encoded protein: CASSPRTSGGTGELFF. The chain carries TRBV18 and TRBJ2-2, with TRBD2 matching over 13 bases. V was clipped by 3 bases and J by 4 bases; unmatched bases: 2. Germline lookup yields CDR1 KGHSH and CDR2 LQKENI. The CDR3 contains 16 residues.

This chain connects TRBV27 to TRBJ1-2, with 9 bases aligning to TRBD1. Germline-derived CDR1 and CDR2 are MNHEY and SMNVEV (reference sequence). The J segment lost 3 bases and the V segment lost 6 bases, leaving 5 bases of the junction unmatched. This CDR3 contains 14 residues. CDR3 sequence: CASSKQGADYGYTF. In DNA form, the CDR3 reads TGTGCCAGCAGCAAACAGGGGGCAGACTATGGCTACACCTTC.

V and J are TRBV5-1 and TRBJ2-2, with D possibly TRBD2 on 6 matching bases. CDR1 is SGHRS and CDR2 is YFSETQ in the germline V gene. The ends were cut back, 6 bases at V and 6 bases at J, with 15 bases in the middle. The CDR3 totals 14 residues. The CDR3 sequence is CASKVGGTPGELFF. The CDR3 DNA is TGCGCCAGCAAAGTTGGCGGGACCCCCGGGGAGCTGTTTTTT.

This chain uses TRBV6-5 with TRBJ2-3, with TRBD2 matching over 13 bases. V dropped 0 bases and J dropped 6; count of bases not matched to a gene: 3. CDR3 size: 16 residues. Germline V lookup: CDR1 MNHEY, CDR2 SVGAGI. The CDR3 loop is CASSYSGTSGTDTQYF. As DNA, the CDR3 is TGTGCCAGCAGTTACTCCGGGACTAGCGGGACGGATACGCAGTATTTT.

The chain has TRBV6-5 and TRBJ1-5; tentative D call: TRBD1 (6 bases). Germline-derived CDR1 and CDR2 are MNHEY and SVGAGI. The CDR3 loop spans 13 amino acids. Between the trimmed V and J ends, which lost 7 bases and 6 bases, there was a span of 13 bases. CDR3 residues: CASTQGFGQPQHF. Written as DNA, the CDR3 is TGTGCCAGCACACAGGGCTTCGGTCAGCCCCAGCATTTT.

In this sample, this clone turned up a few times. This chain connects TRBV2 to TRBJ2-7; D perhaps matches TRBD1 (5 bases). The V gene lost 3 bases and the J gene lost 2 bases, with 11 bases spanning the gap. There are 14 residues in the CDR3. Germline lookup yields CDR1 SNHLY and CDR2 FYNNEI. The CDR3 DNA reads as TGTGCCAGCAGTGAGCTGGGGCTAGCCTACGAGCAGTACTTC. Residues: CASSELGLAYEQYF.

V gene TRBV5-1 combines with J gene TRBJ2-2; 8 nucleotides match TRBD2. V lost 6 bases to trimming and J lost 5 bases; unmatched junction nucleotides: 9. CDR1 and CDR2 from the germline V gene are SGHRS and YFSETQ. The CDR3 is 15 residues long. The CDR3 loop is CASKSGGPETGELFF. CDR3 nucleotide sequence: TGCGCCAGCAAATCGGGAGGGCCCGAGACCGGGGAGCTGTTTTTT.

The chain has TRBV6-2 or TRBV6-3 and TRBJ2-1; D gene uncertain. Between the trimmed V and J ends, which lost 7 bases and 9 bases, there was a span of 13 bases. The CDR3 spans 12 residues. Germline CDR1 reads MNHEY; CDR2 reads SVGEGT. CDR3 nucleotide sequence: TGTGCCAGCAACCCCCGGGTGGGTGAGCAGTTCTTC. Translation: CASNPRVGEQFF.

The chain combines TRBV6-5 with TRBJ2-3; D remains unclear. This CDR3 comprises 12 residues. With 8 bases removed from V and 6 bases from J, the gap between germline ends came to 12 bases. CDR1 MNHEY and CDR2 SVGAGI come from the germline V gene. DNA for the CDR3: TGTGCCAGCCCCATTTGTGTGGATACGCAGTATTTT. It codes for CASPICVDTQYF.

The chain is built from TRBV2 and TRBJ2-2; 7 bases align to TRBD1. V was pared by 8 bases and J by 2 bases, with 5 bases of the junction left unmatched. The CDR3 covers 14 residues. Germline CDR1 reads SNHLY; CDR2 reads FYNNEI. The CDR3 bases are TGTGCCAGCGAGAGACAGGGTAACACCGGGGAGCTGTTTTTT. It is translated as CASERQGNTGELFF.

The CDR3 DNA follows: TGTGCCAGTAGTAGGTCCGGCGGGCGAAATGAGCAGTTCTTC. It codes for CASSRSGGRNEQFF. The rearrangement joins TRBV19 to TRBJ2-1; the D gene is possibly TRBD2 (5 bases). This CDR3 is built from 14 residues. The germline V gene has CDR1 LNHDA and CDR2 SQIVND (reference sequence). V was clipped by 4 bases and J by 7 bases, with 14 bases between them.

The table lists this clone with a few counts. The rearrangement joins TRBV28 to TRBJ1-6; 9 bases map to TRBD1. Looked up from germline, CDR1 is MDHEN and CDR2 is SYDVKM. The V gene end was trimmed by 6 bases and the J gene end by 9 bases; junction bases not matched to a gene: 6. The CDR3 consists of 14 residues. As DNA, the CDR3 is TGTGCCAGCAGCACGGGACAGGGCGGTTCACCCCTCCACTTT. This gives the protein CASSTGQGGSPLHF.

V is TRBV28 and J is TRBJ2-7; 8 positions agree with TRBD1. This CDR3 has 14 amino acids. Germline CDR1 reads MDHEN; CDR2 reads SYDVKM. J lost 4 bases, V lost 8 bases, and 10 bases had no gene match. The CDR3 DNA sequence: TGTGCCAGCTATGCAGGGGGCCGGGTTTACGAGCAGTACTTC. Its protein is CASYAGGRVYEQYF.

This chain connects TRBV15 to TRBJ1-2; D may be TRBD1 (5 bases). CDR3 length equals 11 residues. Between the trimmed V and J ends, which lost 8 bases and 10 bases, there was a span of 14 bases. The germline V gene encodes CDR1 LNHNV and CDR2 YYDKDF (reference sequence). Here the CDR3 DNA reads TGTGCCACCGGTACAGGTCCCCTCTACACCTTC. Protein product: CATGTGPLYTF.

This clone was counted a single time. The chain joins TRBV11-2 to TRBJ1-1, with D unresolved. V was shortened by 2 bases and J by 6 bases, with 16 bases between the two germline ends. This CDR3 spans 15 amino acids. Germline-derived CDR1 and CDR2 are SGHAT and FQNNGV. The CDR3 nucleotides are TGTGCCAGCAGCTTACTGGGGAGTAGCCTCTCTGAAGCTTTCTTT. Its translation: CASSLLGSSLSEAFF.

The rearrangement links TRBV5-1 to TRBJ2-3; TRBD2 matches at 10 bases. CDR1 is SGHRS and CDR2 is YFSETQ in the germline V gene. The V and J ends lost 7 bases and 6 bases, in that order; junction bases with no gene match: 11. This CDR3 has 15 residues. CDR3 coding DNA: TGCGCCAGCCATATGAGCGGGGGGGCCAGGGATACGCAGTATTTT. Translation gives CASHMSGGARDTQYF.

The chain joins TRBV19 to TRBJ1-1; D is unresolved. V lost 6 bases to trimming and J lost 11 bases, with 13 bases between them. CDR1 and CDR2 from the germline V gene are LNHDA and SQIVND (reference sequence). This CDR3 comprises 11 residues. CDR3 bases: TGTGCCAGTAGCTACGGGGTTCGTGCTTTCTTT. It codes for CASSYGVRAFF.

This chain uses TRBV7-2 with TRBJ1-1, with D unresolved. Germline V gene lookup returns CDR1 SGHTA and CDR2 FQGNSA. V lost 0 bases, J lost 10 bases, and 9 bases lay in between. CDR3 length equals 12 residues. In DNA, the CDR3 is TGTGCCAGCAGCTTAGCGCTAGAGGGAGCTTTCTTT. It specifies CASSLALEGAFF.

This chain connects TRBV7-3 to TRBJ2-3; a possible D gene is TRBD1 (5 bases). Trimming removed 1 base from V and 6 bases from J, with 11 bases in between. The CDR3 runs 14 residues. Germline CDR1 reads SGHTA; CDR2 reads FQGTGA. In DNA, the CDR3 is TGTGCCAGCAGCTTAAAATCAGGGCGGGATACGCAGTATTTT. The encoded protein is CASSLKSGRDTQYF. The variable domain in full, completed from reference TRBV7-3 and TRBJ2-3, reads GAGVSQTPSNKVTEKGKYVELRCDPISGHTALYWYRQSLGQGPEFLIYFQGTGAADDSGLPNDRFFAVRPEGSVSTLKIQRTERGDSAVYLCASSLKSGRDTQYFGPGTRLTVL.